At least ten counts were recorded for the clone carrying this T cell receptor (beta chain). Antigen specificity is unknown. Per the germline V gene, CDR1 is SEHNR and CDR2 is FQNEAQ (reference sequence). The CDR3 covers 13 residues. With V trimmed by 1 base and J by 8 bases, 4 bases remained unmatched. These data originate in a study of CD8 T cells in ankylosing spondylitis. TCRdb used MiXCR to reprocess the 5' RACE reads, holding one entry per CDR3 protein. This sample has 250,000 to 400,000 distinct CDR3 sequences; under 14% occur once, and the top ten carry roughly 9.1%. The study's findings and limits: One TCR beta motif, made up of under ten highly homologous variants, appeared characteristic of ankylosing spondylitis blood.

V gene TRBV7-9 combines with J gene TRBJ1-2; 7 nucleotides agree with TRBD1. This TCR was sampled from a female donor with ankylosing spondylitis or in good health (not recorded which). Sequencing used blood, either unsorted or a sorted T cell fraction (not recorded which). In DNA form, the CDR3 reads TGTGCCAGCAGCTTAGTCGACAGGGACGGCTACACCTTC. This codes for CASSLVDRDGYTF.